The clone carrying this TCR beta chain was counted once. No antigen is known for it. This same CDR3 is encoded by further DNA sequences in the sample. These data belong to a study of T cell responses to AZD1222 COVID-19 vaccine. Profiled with immunoSEQ multiplex PCR; TCRdb holds only in-frame clones, not every one. The sample shows some 130,000 clones, around 90% of them seen only once. The CDR3 is made up of 13 amino acids. CDR1 is SGHRS, CDR2 YFSETQ, per germline. The ends were cut back, 5 bases at V and 1 base at J, with 9 bases in the middle. Study-wide results and limits: An increase in Spike-specific TCR breadth and depth was observed after two AZD1222 doses. At study baseline, merely five or six AZD1222 recipients were seropositive. Nearly half of unique spike-specific TCRs reportedly avoided B.1.351 and B.1.1.7 mutated regions. Clonal diversity may have been underestimated in mostly white British donors.

Sequencing was performed on peripheral blood, taken on day 0 of AZD1222 vaccination. The TCR sequence derives from an adult in good health. The J gene is TRBJ1-1, the V gene TRBV5-1, with D possibly being TRBD1 (6 bases). The CDR3 coding sequence is TGCGCCAGCAGTACAGGGTCGAACACTGAAGCTTTCTTT. Protein: CASSTGSNTEAFF.